A selection of T cell receptor beta chains follows, all from one sample in a study of T cells in localized non-small cell lung cancer. Using immunoSEQ multiplex PCR, the repertoire was profiled, and TCRdb retains in-frame clones only, with some absent. This sample has 40,000 to 60,000 clones, with around 86% found just once. This specimen was PBMCs, taken before any cancer treatment. The receptors originated from a female donor with stage II lung adenocarcinoma. CDR3s include the opening cysteine and the closing phenylalanine or tryptophan. The order of the fields is D gene, clone size, J gene, V gene, CDR3 protein, CDR3 DNA. A D gene is named only where the DNA matches it firmly. Rows may omit the clone size; those that give it use once, few, many or a size class.

d_gene: TRBD1
abundance: .
j_gene: TRBJ2-4
v_gene: TRBV2
CDR3aa: CASRDTGEYKNIQYF
CDR3nt: TGTGCCAGCAGAGACACAGGGGAATACAAAAACATTCAGTACTTC

d_gene: .
abundance: .
j_gene: TRBJ1-5
v_gene: TRBV19
CDR3aa: CASSIGWGGRTQHF
CDR3nt: TGTGCCAGTAGTATCGGATGGGGTGGGAGGACCCAGCATTTT

d_gene: .
abundance: .
j_gene: TRBJ1-2
v_gene: TRBV5-1
CDR3aa: CASSLGGNYGYTF
CDR3nt: TGCGCCAGCAGCTTGGGCGGGAACTATGGCTACACCTTC

d_gene: .
abundance: .
j_gene: TRBJ1-3
v_gene: TRBV6-6
CDR3aa: CASSYDRNTIYF
CDR3nt: TGTGCCAGCAGTTACGACCGAAACACCATATATTTT

d_gene: .
abundance: .
j_gene: TRBJ1-1
v_gene: TRBV5-4
CDR3aa: CASSSASRGLGTEAFF
CDR3nt: TGTGCCAGCAGCTCGGCGTCACGGGGGCTCGGCACTGAAGCTTTCTTT

d_gene: .
abundance: .
j_gene: TRBJ1-4
v_gene: TRBV10-1
CDR3aa: CASSDGGFNEKLFF
CDR3nt: TGCGCCAGCAGTGATGGGGGATTTAATGAAAAACTGTTTTTT

d_gene: TRBD1
abundance: .
j_gene: TRBJ1-2
v_gene: TRBV6-5
CDR3aa: CASSSHQSQGIIGYTF
CDR3nt: TGTGCCAGCAGTTCACACCAATCACAGGGGATTATTGGCTACACCTTC

d_gene: TRBD1
abundance: .
j_gene: TRBJ1-4
v_gene: TRBV18
CDR3aa: CASSPLDRASEKLFF
CDR3nt: TGTGCCAGCTCACCCCTCGACAGGGCTTCGGAAAAACTGTTTTTT

d_gene: .
abundance: once
j_gene: TRBJ1-2
v_gene: TRBV27
CDR3aa: CASSSSGRGYTF
CDR3nt: TGTGCCAGCAGTTCCTCGGGACGCGGCTACACCTTC

d_gene: TRBD1
abundance: .
j_gene: TRBJ2-5
v_gene: TRBV20-1
CDR3aa: CSADRDETQYF
CDR3nt: TGCAGTGCTGACAGGGACGAGACCCAGTACTTC

d_gene: .
abundance: .
j_gene: TRBJ1-2
v_gene: TRBV7-9
CDR3aa: CASSARGMDNYGYTF
CDR3nt: TGTGCCAGCAGCGCCCGGGGGATGGACAACTATGGCTACACCTTC

d_gene: TRBD2
abundance: .
j_gene: TRBJ2-5
v_gene: TRBV5-1
CDR3aa: CASSLAFLGYGGETQYF
CDR3nt: TGCGCCAGCAGCTTGGCGTTCTTGGGCTACGGGGGGGAGACCCAGTACTTC

d_gene: TRBD1
abundance: .
j_gene: TRBJ1-2
v_gene: TRBV19
CDR3aa: CASSNQGAVLNYGYTF
CDR3nt: TGTGCCAGTAGTAATCAGGGGGCGGTTTTGAACTATGGCTACACCTTC

d_gene: .
abundance: once
j_gene: TRBJ1-5
v_gene: TRBV6-1
CDR3aa: CVTRTGNQPQHF
CDR3nt: TGTGTAACCCGGACAGGCAATCAGCCCCAGCATTTT

d_gene: .
abundance: few
j_gene: TRBJ1-2
v_gene: TRBV11-2
CDR3aa: CASSFNYGYTF
CDR3nt: TGTGCCAGCAGCTTTAACTATGGCTACACCTTC

d_gene: .
abundance: .
j_gene: TRBJ1-4
v_gene: TRBV5-4
CDR3aa: CASSLGAGSGEKLFF
CDR3nt: TGTGCCAGCAGCTTGGGTGCGGGATCAGGAGAAAAACTGTTTTTT

d_gene: .
abundance: once
j_gene: TRBJ2-5
v_gene: TRBV30
CDR3aa: CAWRDSPIEAQYF
CDR3nt: TGTGCCTGGAGAGACAGCCCGATTGAGGCCCAGTACTTC

d_gene: .
abundance: .
j_gene: TRBJ1-6
v_gene: TRBV7-2
CDR3aa: CASSLTENSPLHF
CDR3nt: TGTGCCAGCAGCTTGACAGAGAATTCACCCCTCCACTTT

d_gene: .
abundance: .
j_gene: TRBJ2-1
v_gene: TRBV2
CDR3aa: CASSQLLGNEQFF
CDR3nt: TGTGCCAGCAGCCAACTGTTGGGCAATGAGCAGTTCTTC

d_gene: .
abundance: .
j_gene: TRBJ2-5
v_gene: TRBV25-1
CDR3aa: CASSRGTGTETQYF
CDR3nt: TGTGCCAGCAGTCGGGGGACGGGTACAGAGACCCAGTACTTC

d_gene: TRBD2
abundance: .
j_gene: TRBJ2-1
v_gene: TRBV9
CDR3aa: CASSPRGAGSNEQFF
CDR3nt: TGTGCCAGCAGCCCCCGAGGAGCGGGGTCCAATGAGCAGTTCTTC

d_gene: .
abundance: .
j_gene: TRBJ1-2
v_gene: TRBV19
CDR3aa: CASSISTGVGYGYTF
CDR3nt: TGTGCCAGTAGTATTTCCACCGGAGTCGGCTATGGCTACACCTTC

d_gene: TRBD1
abundance: .
j_gene: TRBJ1-1
v_gene: TRBV6-4
CDR3aa: CASSRTGNTEAFF
CDR3nt: TGTGCCAGCAGTCGGACAGGCAACACTGAAGCTTTCTTT

d_gene: .
abundance: .
j_gene: TRBJ2-7
v_gene: TRBV5-1
CDR3aa: CASSLDYEQYF
CDR3nt: TGCGCCAGCAGCTTGGACTACGAGCAGTACTTC

d_gene: .
abundance: .
j_gene: TRBJ1-1
v_gene: TRBV28
CDR3aa: CASSFGPGIYTEAFF
CDR3nt: .

d_gene: .
abundance: .
j_gene: TRBJ2-1
v_gene: TRBV2
CDR3aa: CASSRTVSNPYNEQFF
CDR3nt: TGTGCCAGCAGTCGGACAGTCTCTAACCCCTACAATGAGCAGTTCTTC

d_gene: TRBD1
abundance: .
j_gene: TRBJ2-1
v_gene: TRBV6-6
CDR3aa: CASTGTDYNEQFF
CDR3nt: TGTGCCAGTACCGGGACAGACTACAATGAGCAGTTCTTC

d_gene: .
abundance: .
j_gene: TRBJ1-2
v_gene: TRBV19
CDR3aa: CASSISRQGGPGGYTF
CDR3nt: TGTGCCAGTAGTATAAGTCGGCAGGGTGGCCCCGGTGGCTACACCTTC

d_gene: .
abundance: .
j_gene: TRBJ2-1
v_gene: TRBV19
CDR3aa: CASSRSSYNEQFF
CDR3nt: TGTGCCAGTAGCCGATCCTCCTACAATGAGCAGTTCTTC

d_gene: TRBD2
abundance: .
j_gene: TRBJ2-1
v_gene: TRBV19
CDR3aa: CASSHPLTGLAGTYNEQFF
CDR3nt: TGTGCCAGTAGTCACCCCCTAACCGGACTAGCGGGGACCTACAATGAGCAGTTCTTC

d_gene: .
abundance: .
j_gene: TRBJ2-2
v_gene: TRBV7-6
CDR3aa: CASSGTGELFF
CDR3nt: TGTGCCAGCAGCGGTACCGGGGAGCTGTTTTTT

d_gene: TRBD1
abundance: .
j_gene: TRBJ2-5
v_gene: TRBV10-3
CDR3aa: CAVNSDRVEETQYF
CDR3nt: TGTGCCGTCAACTCGGACAGGGTAGAAGAGACCCAGTACTTC

d_gene: TRBD1
abundance: .
j_gene: TRBJ2-4
v_gene: TRBV5-1
CDR3aa: CASSLGQGATKNIQYF
CDR3nt: TGCGCCAGCAGCTTGGGCCAGGGGGCGACCAAAAACATTCAGTACTTC